A selection of T cell receptor beta chains follows, all from one sample in a study of blood T cell repertoires in COVID-19. Clones were sequenced by immunoSEQ multiplex PCR, and TCRdb holds only the in-frame ones, with some missing. There are about 200,000 clones in the sample; about 90% occur only once, and around a fifth lies in the top ten. Sequencing used peripheral blood. These receptors all stem from a man aged 55 to 70 with active or convalescent COVID-19. CDR3s include the opening cysteine and the closing phenylalanine or tryptophan. Each record gives: V gene, clone size, J gene, CDR3 length, CDR3 protein. Clone size appears in some rows only: once, few, many, or a class for an expanded clone.

v_gene: TRBV5-1
abundance: once
j_gene: TRBJ1-3
len: 13
CDR3aa: CASSSGSGNTIYF

v_gene: TRBV7-9
abundance: -
j_gene: TRBJ1-1
len: 16
CDR3aa: CASSLESGGSNTEAFF

v_gene: TRBV6-5
abundance: -
j_gene: TRBJ2-7
len: 13
CDR3aa: CASSRGKSYEQYF

v_gene: TRBV12-3/TRBV12-4
abundance: -
j_gene: TRBJ2-1
len: 13
CDR3aa: CASSLDSAGKQFF

v_gene: TRBV11-2
abundance: -
j_gene: TRBJ1-2
len: 14
CDR3aa: CASTEGGQNYGYTF

v_gene: TRBV7-9
abundance: -
j_gene: TRBJ1-6
len: 14
CDR3aa: CASSSGTFNSPLHF

v_gene: TRBV29-1
abundance: -
j_gene: TRBJ1-2
len: 12
CDR3aa: CSVRQGDYGYTF

v_gene: TRBV6-5
abundance: once
j_gene: TRBJ1-1
len: 13
CDR3aa: CASTSTGDTEAFF

v_gene: TRBV5-1
abundance: -
j_gene: TRBJ2-7
len: 14
CDR3aa: CASSLTSGTYEQYF

v_gene: TRBV7-9
abundance: -
j_gene: TRBJ2-3
len: 16
CDR3aa: CASSNSKGGSTDTQYF

v_gene: TRBV3-1/TRBV3-2
abundance: once
j_gene: TRBJ1-6
len: 13
CDR3aa: CASSPGSFTALHF

v_gene: TRBV6-5
abundance: -
j_gene: TRBJ1-1
len: 15
CDR3aa: CASSYQPRLNTEAFF

v_gene: TRBV3-1/TRBV3-2
abundance: -
j_gene: TRBJ1-5
len: 12
CDR3aa: CASSYRDQPQHF

v_gene: TRBV6-5
abundance: once
j_gene: TRBJ1-2
len: 15
CDR3aa: CASSYGAGGSYGYTF

v_gene: TRBV2
abundance: -
j_gene: TRBJ1-5
len: 15
CDR3aa: CASSVVRVSNQPQHF

v_gene: TRBV10-3
abundance: -
j_gene: TRBJ1-5
len: 14
CDR3aa: CAIGSDRENQPQHF

v_gene: TRBV2
abundance: -
j_gene: TRBJ2-1
len: 14
CDR3aa: CASSDRVSYNEQFF

v_gene: TRBV4-1
abundance: -
j_gene: TRBJ1-5
len: 14
CDR3aa: CASSQELGGQPQHF

v_gene: TRBV18
abundance: once
j_gene: TRBJ1-4
len: 13
CDR3aa: CASTPGAGEKLFF

v_gene: TRBV11-2
abundance: once
j_gene: TRBJ1-2
len: 15
CDR3aa: CASSSLRDTLRSYTF

v_gene: TRBV2
abundance: -
j_gene: TRBJ2-7
len: 13
CDR3aa: CASSEQVGYEQYF

v_gene: TRBV11-2
abundance: -
j_gene: TRBJ1-1
len: 13
CDR3aa: CASSLAGDTEAFF

v_gene: TRBV4-2
abundance: -
j_gene: TRBJ2-7
len: 17
CDR3aa: CASSQVERGGLYGEQYF

v_gene: TRBV20-1
abundance: -
j_gene: TRBJ2-1
len: 14
CDR3aa: CSASDGGSYNEQFF